The present entry profiles one T cell receptor beta chain with its context. The antigen remains undetermined. The sample comes from a study of shared clonotypes between healthy human individuals. Study in general: The composition of the donors was a couple of women and a few men aged 18 to 49.

This CDR3 spans 19 amino acids. Germline CDR1 and CDR2: MNHEY and SMNVEV (reference sequence). The trim removed 5 bases at V and 2 bases at J, leaving 15 bases unmatched. The study ran the assay at deep level. For each subset, genomic DNA was distributed in equal portions over several immunoSEQ plates. TCRdb keeps only in-frame clones here, not all; method: immunoSEQ multiplex PCR. Of 950,000 to 1,100,000 clones in the sample, about 75% were seen once. Study-level results: In having few donors, the study represented limited genetic and exposure-history diversity.

The clonotype comes from a man aged 18 to 30 in good health. The material sequenced was memory CD4+ T cells sorted from blood. The subset was: CD45RA-negative fraction. V gene TRBV27 combines with J gene TRBJ1-5; 10 positions match TRBD1. CDR3 sequence (DNA): TGTGCCAGCAGTCCCCGCTACCAAGGGACAGGGGAAGGCAATCAGCCCCAGCATTTT. It translates to CASSPRYQGTGEGNQPQHF.